Listed below are T cell receptor beta chains from one sample, sequenced in a study of PD-1 blockade in classical Hodgkin lymphoma. Method: immunoSEQ multiplex PCR; TCRdb's copy keeps in-frame clones and lacks some. Of more than 55,000 clones in the sample, more than 70% were seen once. Sequenced here: peripheral blood mononuclear cells (PBMCs), sampled before the second cycle of nivolumab. The receptors come from a human donor with classical Hodgkin lymphoma. The CDR3 runs from the conserved cysteine through the conserved F or W. A D gene is named only where the DNA matches it firmly. Expanded clones get a size class; other rows say once, few or many, or leave the size out.

V gene	J gene	D gene	clone size	CDR3 protein	CDR3 DNA
TRBV5-1	TRBJ2-7	-	-	CASSLDGSSTYEQYF	TGCGCCAGCAGCTTGGATGGCAGTAGTACCTACGAGCAGTACTTC
TRBV18	TRBJ2-5	-	-	CASSPIQGQETQYF	TGTGCCAGCTCACCAATTCAGGGCCAAGAGACCCAGTACTTC
TRBV10-3	TRBJ1-2	-	-	CAISGPGDYGYTF	TGTGCCATCAGTGGGCCCGGGGACTATGGCTACACCTTC
TRBV5-1	TRBJ1-3	-	once	CASSLSGSSGNTIYF	TGCGCCAGCAGCTTGTCTGGCAGCTCTGGAAACACCATATATTTT
TRBV18	TRBJ1-3	TRBD1	-	CASSPLQGATGNTIYF	TGTGCCAGCTCACCACTTCAGGGGGCGACTGGAAACACCATATATTTT
TRBV7-7	TRBJ2-7	-	-	CASSLSLGVEQYF	TGTGCCAGCAGCTTATCCCTGGGGGTCGAGCAGTACTTC
TRBV19	TRBJ2-2	-	-	CASSMEGGYTGELFF	TGTGCCAGTAGTATGGAAGGGGGTTACACCGGGGAGCTGTTTTTT
TRBV7-2	TRBJ2-5	-	once	CASSSYPLARETQYF	TGTGCCAGCAGCTCATACCCCCTAGCGAGGGAGACCCAGTACTTC
TRBV5-4	TRBJ1-2	TRBD1	-	CASSQLRGTGAIYGYTF	TGTGCCAGCAGCCAACTCAGGGGGACAGGGGCGATTTATGGCTACACCTTC
TRBV5-1	TRBJ2-7	-	-	CASSPTGSLDYEQYF	TGCGCCAGCAGCCCCACAGGGTCCTTAGACTACGAGCAGTACTTC
TRBV5-1	TRBJ2-2	-	-	CASSFLLTGELFF	TGCGCCAGCAGCTTCCTTCTCACCGGGGAGCTGTTTTTT
TRBV28	TRBJ1-5	TRBD1	-	CASSNDQGGGNQPQHF	TGTGCCAGCAGTAACGACCAGGGGGGGGGCAATCAGCCCCAGCATTTT
TRBV5-1	TRBJ1-1	-	-	CASSLDADLTEAFF	TGCGCCAGCAGCTTGGATGCGGACCTCACTGAAGCTTTCTTT
TRBV27	TRBJ2-3	-	-	CASSLSIVGDTQYF	TGTGCCAGCAGTTTATCGATTGTAGGAGATACGCAGTATTTT
TRBV2	TRBJ1-2	TRBD1	once	CASSAIGQENYGYTF	TGTGCCAGCAGCGCCATCGGACAGGAGAACTATGGCTACACCTTC
TRBV28	TRBJ2-1	TRBD2	-	CASSALWRGVTYNEQFF	TGTGCCAGCAGCGCTCTATGGCGGGGGGTCACCTACAATGAGCAGTTCTTC
TRBV9	TRBJ2-3	TRBD2	-	CASSASGGTSPTDTQYF	TGTGCCAGCAGCGCCAGCGGGGGAACTAGCCCCACAGATACGCAGTATTTT
TRBV4-1	TRBJ2-1	-	-	CASSQGNEQFF	TGCGCCAGCAGCCAAGGCAATGAGCAGTTCTTC
TRBV4-1	TRBJ1-6	-	-	CASSQETYRDQDSPLHF	TGCGCCAGCAGCCAAGAAACCTACAGGGATCAGGATTCACCCCTCCACTTT
TRBV2	TRBJ1-1	TRBD1	-	CASRERDRAKAEAFF	TGTGCCAGCAGGGAGCGGGACAGGGCCAAGGCTGAAGCTTTCTTT
TRBV7-9	TRBJ2-7	TRBD2	-	CASSSRTSGGAYEQYF	TGTGCCAGCAGCTCAAGGACTAGCGGGGGGGCTTACGAGCAGTACTTC
TRBV7-3	TRBJ2-1	TRBD2	once	CASSLRPPAGGLYNEQFF	TGTGCCAGCAGCCTCCGTCCCCCCGCGGGGGGGCTCTACAATGAGCAGTTCTTC
TRBV5-6	TRBJ2-6	TRBD1	-	CASSFGGQGIIDGANVLTF	TGTGCCAGCAGCTTTGGAGGACAGGGAATAATAGATGGGGCCAACGTCCTGACTTTC
TRBV5-4	TRBJ1-2	-	-	CASSLVSGDGYTF	TGTGCCAGCAGCTTGGTGTCGGGGGATGGCTACACCTTC
TRBV5-1	TRBJ1-4	-	-	CASSLGEKLFF	TGCGCCAGCAGCTTGGGTGAAAAACTGTTTTTT
TRBV2	TRBJ2-6	TRBD1	-	CASTAGQGLSGANVLTF	TGTGCCAGCACCGCGGGACAGGGGTTGTCTGGGGCCAACGTCCTGACTTTC
TRBV5-1	TRBJ1-1	-	-	CASSVRQENTEAFF	TGCGCCAGCAGCGTGCGACAGGAGAACACTGAAGCTTTCTTT
TRBV9	TRBJ2-2	TRBD2	-	CASSSPGGRNTGELFF	TGTGCCAGCAGCTCCCCCGGGGGGAGAAACACCGGGGAGCTGTTTTTT
TRBV28	TRBJ2-7	-	-	CASSSPGGRGTYEQYF	TGTGCCAGCAGCTCCCCCGGGGGCAGGGGGACCTACGAGCAGTACTTC
TRBV6-5	TRBJ1-5	-	-	CASRGGNNQPQHF	TGTGCCAGCAGGGGAGGGAACAATCAGCCCCAGCATTTT
TRBV10-3	TRBJ2-3	-	-	CAIYRDSTDTQYF	TGTGCCATCTATCGGGACTCCACAGATACGCAGTATTTT
TRBV27	TRBJ2-2	-	-	CASRYGGRPGELFF	TGTGCCAGCAGATATGGGGGTAGACCCGGGGAGCTGTTTTTT
TRBV28	TRBJ2-2	TRBD2	-	CASSLGLAGGSGELFF	TGTGCCAGCAGTCTGGGACTAGCGGGGGGGTCCGGGGAGCTGTTTTTT
TRBV9	TRBJ2-5	TRBD1	-	CASSVGDRSVETQYF	TGTGCCAGCAGCGTGGGGGACAGGTCGGTTGAGACCCAGTACTTC
TRBV6-6	TRBJ2-7	TRBD1	once	CASSRVGQGNDEQYF	TGTGCCAGCAGCCGAGTGGGACAGGGTAACGACGAGCAGTACTTC
TRBV5-1	TRBJ2-3	-	-	CASSTTRGGPDTQYF	TGCGCCAGCAGCACCACCAGGGGGGGGCCAGATACGCAGTATTTT
TRBV11-2	TRBJ1-6	-	-	CASSLRSGSSYNSPLHF	TGTGCCAGCAGCTTACGGTCGGGCAGCTCCTATAATTCACCCCTCCACTTT
TRBV28	TRBJ1-2	-	-	CASRVDINYGYTF	TGTGCCAGTAGGGTGGACATTAACTATGGCTACACCTTC
TRBV6-5	TRBJ2-7	-	-	CASREPGELHYEQYF	TGTGCCAGCAGAGAGCCGGGGGAACTCCACTACGAGCAGTACTTC
TRBV4-1	TRBJ1-1	-	once	CASSQDGTGGETEAFF	TGCGCCAGCAGCCAAGACGGTACGGGGGGGGAAACTGAAGCTTTCTTT
TRBV28	TRBJ2-5	-	-	CASKSSGALETQYF	TGTGCCAGCAAGTCCAGTGGGGCCTTAGAGACCCAGTACTTC
TRBV29-1	TRBJ2-3	TRBD2	once	CSTAGGKGTDTQYF	TGCAGCACCGCGGGGGGCAAAGGCACAGATACGCAGTATTTT
TRBV7-3	TRBJ2-5	-	-	CASSLNSGRADQYF	TGTGCCAGCAGCTTAAATAGTGGACGTGCAGATCAGTACTTC
TRBV6-6	TRBJ2-7	TRBD1	-	CASSYGGQGVYEQYF	TGTGCCAGCAGTTACGGGGGACAGGGGGTTTACGAGCAGTACTTC
TRBV5-1	TRBJ2-3	TRBD1	once	CASSPGQGTDTQYF	TGCGCCAGCAGCCCCGGACAGGGGACAGATACGCAGTATTTT
TRBV28	TRBJ2-1	TRBD2	once	CASSLLAGWDEQFF	TGTGCCAGCAGTTTACTAGCGGGGTGGGATGAGCAGTTCTTC
TRBV2	TRBJ1-1	-	-	CASSEAQVRGNTEAFF	TGTGCCAGCAGTGAAGCGCAAGTTCGGGGGAACACTGAAGCTTTCTTT